The clone carrying this T cell receptor (beta chain) was seen ten or more times. Antigen: not known. The sample belongs to a study of T cells in Graves' hyperthyroidism and ophthalmopathy. There are 16 residues in the CDR3. The germline V gene has CDR1 MDHEN and CDR2 SYDVKM. The trim removed 2 bases at V and 7 bases at J, leaving 9 bases unmatched. Template material for amplifying TCR beta CDR3 regions consisted of RNA transcripts. Initially, a first-round RT-PCR of the TCR CDR3 employed the HTBI primer set. TCRdb independently ran MiXCR on the multiplex PCR reads; one entry per CDR3 protein. The sample has about 210,000 distinct CDR3 sequences, roughly 17% seen once. General study findings and limits: Model output signaled ophthalmopathy a median about 6.3 months ahead of onset.

The material sequenced was blood. V usage is TRBV28 and J usage is TRBJ2-1; 9 bases map to TRBD2. The sequence was obtained from a man aged 45-65 years with Graves' hyperthyroidism. As DNA, the CDR3 is TGTGCCAGCAGTTTAATGCGGGAGGGCCGAGGGAATGAGCAGTTCTTC. Translation: CASSLMREGRGNEQFF.